What follows are 17 T cell receptor beta chains derived from one specimen sequenced in a study of T cells in Graves' hyperthyroidism and ophthalmopathy. RNA transcripts gave rise to amplified TCR beta CDR3 regions. First-round RT-PCR targeting the TCR CDR3 was performed with the HTBI primer set. In TCRdb, the multiplex PCR reads were re-called with MiXCR into one record per CDR3 protein. The sample holds about 400,000 distinct CDR3 sequences, roughly 15% seen once. The sequenced sample consisted of blood. These receptors came from a man between 18 and 35 years old with Graves' ophthalmopathy.

Regarding this clonotype: The junction departs from the called germline gene at one end, perhaps through a read error. V usage is TRBV7-2 and J usage is TRBJ2-7; no firm D call. The CDR3 extends over 12 amino acids. The germline gives CDR1 SGHTA, CDR2 FQGNSA. The CDR3 nucleotides are TGTGCCAGCAGCCCGGATTTGAACGAGCGGTACTTC. It is translated as CASSPDLNERYF.

This clonotype was observed at least ten times. The chain joins TRBV5-1 to TRBJ2-1, with 9 bases lining up with TRBD2. After removal of 4 bases from V and 3 bases from J, the junction contained 8 bases not matched to a gene. Germline V lookup: CDR1 SGHRS, CDR2 YFSETQ. This CDR3 has 16 residues. The DNA for the CDR3 is TGCGCCAGCAGCGCAACCGGGACTAGCAGCTACAATGAGCAGTTCTTC. Translated, it gives CASSATGTSSYNEQFF.

This clonotype was recorded many times. J is TRBJ1-2 and V is TRBV11-2; D perhaps matches TRBD1 (6 bases). CDR1 and CDR2 from the germline V gene are SGHAT and FQNNGV. The CDR3 consists of 17 residues. The V gene lost 1 base and the J gene lost 2 bases, with 17 bases spanning the gap. The CDR3 protein is CASSLVAVGGVNYGYTF. The CDR3 DNA sequence: TGTGCCAGCAGCTTAGTGGCCGTGGGGGGCGTCAACTATGGCTACACCTTC.

The sample holds many counts of this clonotype. The V call is TRBV29-1, the J call TRBJ1-2; unclear D gene. Germline lookup yields CDR1 SQVTM and CDR2 ANQGSEA. V was shortened by 0 bases and J by 5 bases, with 19 bases between the two germline ends. The CDR3 covers 16 residues. The CDR3 loop is CSVEDASRQLTYGYTF. The CDR3 bases are TGCAGCGTTGAAGACGCATCCCGGCAGCTTACATATGGCTACACCTTC.

The chain couples TRBV5-1 to TRBJ2-6, with a tentative D call TRBD1 (6 bases). V was clipped by 1 base and J by 0 bases, with 11 bases between them. Germline-derived CDR1 and CDR2 are SGHRS and YFSETQ. This CDR3 spans 17 amino acids. CDR3 nucleotide sequence: TGCGCCAGCAGCTTGCTCGGACAGAACTCTGGGGCCAACGTCCTGACTTTC. Protein sequence: CASSLLGQNSGANVLTF. Looking up the rest from reference TRBV5-1 and TRBJ2-6 gives the full variable domain: KAGVTQTPRYLIKTRGQQVTLSCSPISGHRSVSWYQQTPGQGLQFLFEYFSETQRNKGNFPGRFSGRQFSNSRSEMNVSTLELGDSALYLCASSLLGQNSGANVLTFGAGSRLTVL.

This clonotype was counted at least ten times. The gene calls are TRBV5-1 and TRBJ1-2; 10 bases line up with TRBD1. Trimming cost V 7 bases and J 4 bases; bases outside gene matches: 16. Germline V gives CDR1 SGHRS, CDR2 YFSETQ. This CDR3 has 17 residues. In DNA form, the CDR3 reads TGCGCCAGCCGATTGGGGACAGGGGAAGTTATGGTCTATGGCTACACCTTC. Translated: CASRLGTGEVMVYGYTF.

This clonotype has a count of ten or more. The rearrangement links TRBV18 to TRBJ2-5; tentative D call: TRBD1 (5 bases). The germline V gene encodes CDR1 KGHSH and CDR2 LQKENI. The CDR3 covers 13 residues. Between the trimmed V and J ends, which lost 3 bases and 4 bases, there was a span of 9 bases. The CDR3 loop reads CASSPQGLETQYF. DNA for the CDR3: TGTGCCAGCTCACCTCAGGGCCTAGAGACCCAGTACTTC. The full variable domain, in which reference TRBV18 and TRBJ2-5 provide the parts outside the CDR3, is NAGVMQNPRHLVRRRGQEARLRCSPMKGHSHVYWYRQLPEEGLKFMVYLQKENIIDESGMPKERFSAEFPKEGPSILRIQQVVRGDSAAYFCASSPQGLETQYFGPGTRLLVL.

On this clonotype: This is likely a read error, given that the CDR3 carries no conserved phenylalanine or tryptophan at its end. V is TRBV6-2 or TRBV6-3 and J is TRBJ2-1, with D maybe TRBD2 (6 bases). The CDR3 spans 16 residues. V was cut by 7 bases and J by 0 bases, with 16 bases left in between. Germline loops: CDR1 MNHEY, CDR2 SVGEGT. This CDR3 is CASKGPSAVSYNEQFS. CDR3 sequence (DNA): TGTGCCAGCAAAGGTCCTAGCGCCGTCTCCTACAATGAGCAGTTCTCC.

This clonotype has a count of ten or more. The chain combines TRBV7-9 with TRBJ1-2; D may be TRBD1 (6 bases). Per the germline V gene, CDR1 is SEHNR and CDR2 is FQNEAQ (reference sequence). This CDR3 is 14 amino acids long. With 5 bases removed from V and 6 bases from J, the gap between germline ends came to 16 bases. The CDR3 here is CASSATTGTHGYTF. In DNA form, the CDR3 reads TGTGCCAGCAGCGCAACGACAGGTACCCATGGCTACACCTTC.

This clonotype has at least ten counts. This chain joins TRBV6-1 and TRBJ2-2, with D perhaps TRBD1 or TRBD2 (5 bases each). The CDR3 totals 16 residues. V shed 5 bases and J shed 2 bases, with 15 bases lying between them. Germline CDR1 reads MNHNS; CDR2 reads SASEGT. CDR3 bases: TGTGCCAGCAGTCTGGGGACGGACCTTAACACCGGGGAGCTGTTTTTT. Translating gives CASSLGTDLNTGELFF.

This clonotype appeared many times. The chain uses TRBV12-5 and TRBJ2-3; D uncertain. The germline gives CDR1 LGHNT, CDR2 FRNRAP. Trimming took 4 bases from V and 6 from J, leaving 11 bases between them. The CDR3 extends over 13 amino acids. CDR3 bases: TGTGCTAGTGGTTCCCTGCTAGGGGATACGCAGTATTTT. It yields the protein CASGSLLGDTQYF.

This clonotype appeared many times. J is TRBJ2-3 and V is TRBV5-1; 9 bases are shared with TRBD1. This CDR3 has 13 amino acids. The germline V gene has CDR1 SGHRS and CDR2 YFSETQ. Trimming took 4 bases from V and 5 from J; bases not matched to a gene: 2. CDR3 nucleotides: TGCGCCAGCAGCCTGACAGGGGGAGATACGCAGTATTTT. This sequence encodes CASSLTGGDTQYF.

Turning to this clonotype: A much larger clone is a single base away; this may be a read error. Here the CDR3 reads CTTSRDRGSGELFF. In DNA, the CDR3 is TGTACCACCAGCAGAGATAGGGGGTCCGGGGAGCTGTTTTTT. The chain recombines TRBV15 with TRBJ2-2; D possibly corresponds to TRBD1 (6 bases). Germline V gene data show CDR1 as LNHNV and CDR2 as YYDKDF (reference sequence). This CDR3 has 14 residues. Looking up the rest from reference TRBV15 and TRBJ2-2 gives the full variable domain: DAMVIQNPRYQVTQFGKPVTLSCSQTLNHNVMYWYQQKSSQAPKLLFHYYDKDFNNEADTPDNFQSRRPNTSFCFLDIRSPGLGDTAMYLCTTSRDRGSGELFFGEGSRLTVL.

This clonotype was recorded many times. The chain joins TRBV20-1 to TRBJ1-5, with 7 bases that match TRBD1. This CDR3 is 13 amino acids long. Germline V gives CDR1 DFQATT, CDR2 SNEGSKA (reference sequence). V was pared by 5 bases and J by 4 bases, with 5 bases of the junction left unmatched. The CDR3 here is CSAETGKNQPQHF. The CDR3 region has the DNA TGCAGTGCTGAGACAGGGAAGAATCAGCCCCAGCATTTT.

This clonotype has ten or more counts. The rearrangement uses TRBV30 and TRBJ1-1, with D perhaps TRBD1 (5 bases). Trimming took 0 bases from V and 1 from J, leaving 6 bases between them. This CDR3 region has 13 residues. Germline V gives CDR1 GTSNPN, CDR2 SVGIG (reference sequence). The CDR3 DNA reads TGTGCCTGGAGTGTGGGGCAGAACACTGAAGCTTTCTTT. Amino acids: CAWSVGQNTEAFF.

This clonotype has at least ten counts. The chain uses TRBV11-2 and TRBJ1-5, with 7 nucleotides matching TRBD1. Germline V gene sequence: CDR1 SGHAT, CDR2 FQNNGV. The ends lost 1 base at V and 0 bases at J; junction bases unmatched: 6. The CDR3 loop spans 17 amino acids. In DNA form, the CDR3 reads TGTGCCAGCAGCTTAGGCCCGACAGGGACTAGCAATCAGCCCCAGCATTTT. It codes for CASSLGPTGTSNQPQHF. Using reference TRBV11-2 and TRBJ1-5 for the parts outside the CDR3, the full variable domain is EAGVAQSPRYKIIEKRQSVAFWCNPISGHATLYWYQQILGQGPKLLIQFQNNGVVDDSQLPKDRFSAERLKGVDSTLKIQPAKLEDSAVYLCASSLGPTGTSNQPQHFGDGTRLSIL.

Ten or more counts support this clonotype. This rearrangement joins TRBV6-1 to TRBJ2-7, with D unresolved. V shed 10 bases and J shed 6 bases, with 25 bases lying between them. Germline V gives CDR1 MNHNS, CDR2 SASEGT. The CDR3 runs to 15 residues. The CDR3: CATNTQTGPNAEQYF. In DNA form, the CDR3 reads TGTGCCACCAATACTCAGACCGGGCCTAACGCCGAGCAGTACTTC.